One and the same sample provided the 19 T cell receptor beta chains below, sequenced in a study of cytomegalovirus exposure and HLA in healthy donors. Researchers ran the PCR with 60 Vbeta and 13 Jbeta primers. Sequencing used immunoSEQ multiplex PCR; TCRdb keeps in-frame clones, though not all of them. The sample shows around 75,000 clones, 60% to 85% of them seen only once. Sequenced sample: PBMCs. Every receptor here comes from a man aged 18 to 35 in good health and CMV-seronegative.

The CDR3, as DNA: TGTGCCAGCAGCCCATCCGACAGGGGCTCAGGTTCACCCCTCCACTTT. Protein sequence: CASSPSDRGSGSPLHF. The V call is TRBV7-8, the J call TRBJ1-6; 8 bases are a match to TRBD1. CDR3 length: 16 amino acids. With 5 bases clipped from V and 9 bases from J, the junction kept 12 bases outside the gene matches. Looked up from germline, CDR1 is SGHVS and CDR2 is FQNEAQ.

This clone was observed a few times. This chain joins TRBV5-8 and TRBJ1-5; D unresolved. Looked up from germline, CDR1 is SGHTS and CDR2 is YDEGEE. V was cut by 6 bases and J by 4 bases, with 20 bases left in between. The CDR3 covers 16 residues. In DNA form, the CDR3 reads TGTGCCAGCAACCGACTGGGGAGCCCTCTTAATCAGCCCCAGCATTTT. This sequence encodes CASNRLGSPLNQPQHF.

This clone showed up just a few times. The chain links TRBV6-5 to TRBJ2-7; 9 nucleotides align to TRBD1. CDR1 and CDR2 from the germline V gene are MNHEY and SVGAGI. V lost 5 bases and J lost 4; bases outside the gene matches: 3. The CDR3 contains 13 residues. The CDR3 here is CASSDGQGYEQYV. The CDR3 nucleotides are TGTGCCAGCAGTGACGGACAGGGGTACGAGCAGTACGTC.

This clone was picked up a small number of times. This chain uses TRBV6-4 with TRBJ1-6; D is uncertain. The CDR3 is 18 residues long. Germline loops: CDR1 MRHNA, CDR2 SNTAGT. V was cut by 4 bases and J by 5 bases, with 21 bases left in between. CDR3 sequence reads: CASSVKAGRFPDNSPLHF. The CDR3, as DNA: TGTGCCAGCAGTGTGAAGGCAGGCCGCTTTCCGGATAATTCACCCCTCCACTTT.

This rearrangement joins TRBV2 to TRBJ1-2; D remains ambiguous. Germline values: CDR1 SNHLY, CDR2 FYNNEI. The CDR3 length is 10 residues. The V end was cut by 6 bases, the J end by 8 bases, with 7 bases between. The CDR3 DNA sequence: TGTGCCAGCAGAGCACGGGGCTACACCTTC. Residues: CASRARGYTF.

V and J are TRBV7-8 and TRBJ1-4; 10 nucleotides match TRBD1. The length of the CDR3 is 14 residues. Germline V gene data show CDR1 as SGHVS and CDR2 as FQNEAQ. Trimming at V came to 4 bases and at J to 7 bases, leaving 3 bases not matched to a gene. DNA of the CDR3: TGTGCCAGCAGCTCCGACAGGGGGCGTGAAAAACTGTTTTTT. Translation: CASSSDRGREKLFF.

The gene calls are TRBV5-4 and TRBJ1-4; TRBD1 matches 8 bases. CDR3 length equals 16 residues. Germline CDR1 and CDR2: SGHNT and YYREEE (reference sequence). Losses at the gene ends were 0 bases for V and 7 bases for J; bases not matched to a gene: 8. For the CDR3, the DNA is TGTGCCAGCAGCTTGGGGAACAGGGGGATGGGTGAAAAACTGTTTTTT. It translates to CASSLGNRGMGEKLFF.

The chain employs TRBV5-5 and TRBJ2-3, with D possibly being TRBD2 (6 bases). The CDR3 contains 16 residues. Trimming removed 2 bases at V and 0 bases at J, with 13 bases between. The germline V gene has CDR1 SGHKS and CDR2 YYEKEE (reference sequence). This CDR3 is CASSLFEGRSTDTQYF. CDR3 nucleotide sequence: TGTGCCAGCAGCTTATTTGAGGGGAGGAGCACAGATACGCAGTATTTT.

The J gene is TRBJ1-5, the V gene TRBV7-2; no firm D call. The CDR3 is made up of 12 amino acids. CDR1 and CDR2 from the germline V gene are SGHTA and FQGNSA. V lost 7 bases and J 7 bases, leaving 11 bases between the germline ends. This CDR3 is CASTDNFQPQHF. As DNA, the CDR3 is TGTGCCAGCACCGACAATTTCCAGCCCCAGCATTTT.

The chain links TRBV25-1 to TRBJ2-7; tentative D call: TRBD2 (7 bases). Looked up from germline, CDR1 is MGHDK and CDR2 is SYGVNS. V lost 7 bases to trimming and J lost 2 bases, with 15 bases between them. This CDR3 is built from 14 residues. CDR3 sequence reads: CASKMGGTTYEQYF. The CDR3 DNA sequence: TGTGCCAGCAAGATGGGGGGGACAACCTACGAGCAGTACTTC.

The CDR3 DNA is TGTGCCAGCAGTACGGGAAGCGCCACCGGGGAGCTGTTTTTT. Translation gives CASSTGSATGELFF. V gene TRBV6-1 combines with J gene TRBJ2-2, with a possible D match to TRBD2 (5 bases). The germline V and J ends were trimmed by 5 bases and 4 bases, with 11 bases remaining between them. This CDR3 has 14 residues. Germline CDR1 reads MNHNS; CDR2 reads SASEGT.

V is TRBV7-9 and J is TRBJ2-2, with D possibly TRBD2 on 5 matching bases. Germline CDR1 SEHNR, CDR2 FQNEAQ (reference sequence). V was shortened by 7 bases and J by 6 bases, with 15 bases between the two germline ends. CDR3 length: 14 amino acids. The CDR3 spells CASTPGSGSGELFF. The CDR3 DNA reads TGTGCCAGCACCCCGGGGTCCGGCTCCGGGGAGCTGTTTTTT.

This clone was counted once. This chain uses TRBV2 with TRBJ1-2, with TRBD1 identical over 11 bases. The V gene end was trimmed by 4 bases and the J gene end by 2 bases; junction bases not matched to a gene: 3. This CDR3 is built from 15 residues. CDR1 is SNHLY, CDR2 FYNNEI, per germline. CDR3 nucleotide sequence: TGTGCCAGCAGTGTGGACAGGGGGCCGAACTATGGCTACACCTTC. Its translation: CASSVDRGPNYGYTF.

This chain links TRBV20-1 with TRBJ1-2; D is possibly TRBD1 (5 bases). The germline gives CDR1 DFQATT, CDR2 SNEGSKA (reference sequence). The V end was cut by 0 bases, the J end by 7 bases, with 6 bases between. The CDR3 consists of 11 residues. Here the CDR3 reads CSARDRVGYTF. CDR3 sequence (DNA): TGCAGTGCTAGAGACAGGGTTGGCTACACCTTC.

The chain links TRBV7-2 to TRBJ2-1, with 8 nucleotides matching TRBD1. Trimming at V came to 4 bases and at J to 7 bases, leaving 12 bases not matched to a gene. Germline assignment: CDR1 SGHTA and CDR2 FQGNSA. The CDR3 covers 16 residues. CDR3 amino acids: CASSSSSGTGGNEQFF. The CDR3 DNA is TGTGCCAGCAGCTCCTCTTCCGGGACAGGAGGGAATGAGCAGTTCTTC.

Concerning this clone itself: Germline is not matched at one junction end, which may reflect a read error. The chain recombines TRBV7-9 with TRBJ2-5; D ambiguous. The CDR3 runs 12 residues. Germline CDR1 and CDR2: SEHNR and FQNEAQ (reference sequence). The CDR3 DNA sequence: TGTTCCAGCAGCCCAAGCGTAGAGACCCAGTACTTC. Its protein product is CSSSPSVETQYF.

The CDR3: CASSDSGGGIYTQYF. CDR3 bases: TGTGCCAGCAGTGATAGCGGGGGGGGCATCTATACGCAGTATTTT. The chain joins TRBV2 to TRBJ2-3, with 11 nucleotides matching TRBD2. Trimming removed 3 bases from V and 7 bases from J; junction bases left unmatched: 6. Looked up from germline, CDR1 is SNHLY and CDR2 is FYNNEI. CDR3 length: 15 amino acids.

The chain links TRBV7-2 to TRBJ1-6; D gene uncertain. Germline CDR1 and CDR2: SGHTA and FQGNSA. The CDR3 is 15 residues long. V was pared by 1 base and J by 5 bases, with 9 bases between. The CDR3 bases are TGTGCCAGCAGCTTAGTGGAGGGAAATAATTCACCCCTCCACTTT. Protein product: CASSLVEGNNSPLHF.

The chain combines TRBV29-1 with TRBJ2-7; D might be TRBD1 (5 bases). Germline values: CDR1 SQVTM, CDR2 ANQGSEA. The V gene lost 4 bases and the J gene lost 2 bases, with 12 bases spanning the gap. This CDR3 region has 13 residues. CDR3 loop: CSVAPGLAYEQYF. CDR3 nucleotide sequence: TGCAGCGTTGCGCCAGGGCTAGCCTACGAGCAGTACTTC.